The text below deals with one TCR beta chain. Its antigen is not identified. The data were obtained in a study of blood T cells in healthy people across ages. Through a sample-barcoded 5' primer and a J-beta primer mix, a second PCR was run for 7 to 11 cycles. Each TCR beta cDNA got a 12-nucleotide random molecular identifier. In TCRdb, the 5' RACE reads were re-called with MiXCR into one record per CDR3 protein. The sample has about 1.1 million distinct CDR3 sequences, roughly two fifths seen once; the top ten hold 13%. Healthy Russian Caucasian donors spanned ages 6 to 90 years. Findings and caveats of the study: Both higher diversity and more naive CD4+ cells marked long-lived donors when set against aged donors.

Sample: blood. This clonotype was sampled from a man between 18 and 29 years old in good health.

The DNA of the CDR3 is TGTGCCAGCAGCAAAGATCCTGGCAGAAGGAATCAGCCCCAGCATTTT. Its protein product is CASSKDPGRRNQPQHF. The chain couples TRBV21-1 to TRBJ1-5. TRBV21-1 is termed a pseudogene. The CDR3 extends over 16 amino acids.